This T cell receptor (beta chain) stems from a study of blood T cell repertoires in COVID-19. Among Cohort 3 donors, those recovered had two negative PCRs, clearance, or symptom resolution. The CDR3 spans 15 residues. CDR1 and CDR2 from the germline V gene are MGHRA and YSYEKL. The V and J ends lost 4 bases and 4 bases respectively, with 13 bases between them. In the authors' methods: Scientists estimated how many nucleated cells there were by amplifying reference gene primers. This table comes from immunoSEQ multiplex PCR, and its TCRdb copy is limited to in-frame clones, with some not included. Clone size and V and J calls were adopted from that table, with D and trimming inferred from the DNA. The data show some 500,000 clones, with roughly 90% seen just once and over 1.5% held by the top ten.

This sequence originates from a woman aged 40 to 50 who had recovered from COVID-19. The gene calls are TRBV4-1 and TRBJ1-4; no clear D. The sequenced material came from PBMCs or T cells enriched from blood (not recorded which). CDR3 DNA: TGCGCCAGCAGCCCCTCACGGGATTTTAATGAAAAACTGTTTTTT. The encoded protein is CASSPSRDFNEKLFF.